This T cell receptor (beta chain) emerged from a study of shared clonotypes between healthy human individuals (dated by TCRdb to about 2020). Regarding the research as a whole: The cohort included a few men and a couple of women between 18 and 49 years of age. Per donor, leukapheresis produced somewhere between about 0.9 and 9.5 billion PBMCs. The study deeply sequenced blood TCR repertoires of about 5 healthy adults to estimate repertoire size and the extent of clonotype sharing between individuals. Per donor, three plates each were used for CD4 naive and CD4 memory, two for CD8 naive, and one for CD8 memory. To increase sequencing depth and limit assay-specific biases, different laboratories used diverse techniques to prepare libraries and sequence TCR repertoires. The investigation overall reported the following: Larger estimated clonotype richness was generally found for naive subsets than for memory subsets. Pairwise subsampling led to the expectation that sequencing depth would affect the degree of clonotype sharing among donors. Sampling was restricted to blood, and TCR repertoires in tissues likely differ from the TCR repertoires found in blood. Incomplete sequencing was indicated by rarefaction of sorted-subset datasets, despite the large sequencing depth. Higher generation probabilities were observed for clonotypes shared by all four sorted-subset donors than for non-shared clonotypes. Sharing across a handful of donors was observed for 5% to 6.5% of naive CD4, 3.5% of naive CD8, roughly 2.4% of memory CD4, and around 0.4% of memory CD8 clonotypes. The small number of donors limited the genetic and exposure-history diversity represented.

Using the deep immunoSEQ assay, multiplex PCR amplified TCR CDR3 regions from genomic DNA. Genomic DNA extracted from each cell subset was distributed evenly over all wells of several immunoSEQ 96-well plates, and each plate served as one replicate. For sorted subsets, each replicate PCR was loaded with 150 to 250 ng genomic DNA, equivalent to 30,000 or so T cell genomes. The purified libraries were quantified using a Qubit 3.0 fluorometer, sized with a Bioanalyzer 2100, and then quantified again using the KAPA Library Quantification kit. Every immunoSEQ 96-well plate was sequenced on a dedicated single-read 150-cycle Illumina NextSeq 550 flow cell. In the original analysis: Because the immunoSEQ output included only junctional sequences and no quality scores, the filtering could not be the same as the filtering used for full-length reads. To assign V/J genes and CDR3, sequences were annotated against IMGT germline references using PyIR, a Python wrapper for IgBLAST v1.9. Reads were removed for weak V/J assignments (E-value above 1e-6), missing CDR3, stop codons, out-of-frame junctions, or ambiguous translated residues. V3J clonotypes were defined as sequences sharing the same inferred V gene, J gene, and CDR3 amino acid sequence. Percentage overlap between repertoires was computed as shared unique clonotypes divided by the size of the smaller repertoire. RTK rarefaction, the Chao1 estimator, and Recon v2.1 estimates of unobserved clonotypes were used to assess repertoire richness. OLGA was used to compute generation probabilities for all TCRbeta clonotypes that the gDNA method yielded from a handful of donors. TCRdb stores this immuneACCESS table with in-frame sequences only. Part of the clones is absent; in the studies checked, under half of the shortfall reflects unresolved V genes, and no reason is known for the rest. D and trimming were read from the DNA, whereas the V and J calls and clone size are those reported in that table. This sample gives under 350,000 clones in total; around 90% of them show up just once. Of the sample, about 17% is held by the ten largest clones.

The donors were healthy, HIV-negative adults who had no recently reported acute infections or vaccinations. All donors were Caucasian adults living in Nashville, Tennessee, USA. CD8 memory samples consisted of magnetically selected CD45RO+ cells combined with CCR7-negative CD45RA+ effector memory (TemRA) cells. Blood was obtained by leukapheresis, after which PBMCs were separated by Ficoll-Histopaque density gradient centrifugation and cryopreserved in liquid nitrogen vapor phase. Purity and quantity of every magnetically sorted T cell population were checked by analytical flow cytometry. From each sorted fraction, genomic DNA was isolated and quantified by UV absorbance on a Nanodrop 2000c. Turning to this clone: Its antigen target is currently unknown. No much larger clone is present one base from it, and per-base qualities are unavailable.

CDR1 and CDR2, per the germline V gene, are SGHDT and YYEEEE. Including cysteine and phenylalanine, the CDR3 has 14 amino acids. The read is trimmed to its CDR3 DNA, 42 bases read in frame from base 1. V was cut back by 0 bases and J by 1 base, leaving a gap of 7 bases between them. Specimen: memory CD8+ T cells sorted from blood. The cell subset or site label of this sample denotes: CD45RO+ cells pooled with CCR7-negative TemRA cells. The chain is encoded by TRBV5-6 joined to TRBJ1-1; the D gene is not confidently resolved. The TCR originated in a man in his late teens or twenties in good health. The CDR3 protein is CASSLVPTNTEAFF. DNA sequence: TGTGCCAGCAGCTTGGTTCCGACGAACACTGAAGCTTTCTTT.